This TCR beta chain was profiled in a study of CD8 T cells in ankylosing spondylitis. Study outcomes and limitations: A TCR beta motif made of fewer than 10 highly homologous variants seemed typical of ankylosing spondylitis blood. Reported data indicate significant enrichment of disease-linked clones within matched ankylosing spondylitis synovial fluid. Disease-linked clones displayed a CD8+ phenotype and appeared relatively rarely in peripheral blood.

A quantitative 5'-RACE method, one with molecular barcodes, was used to make TCR beta libraries. TCRdb used MiXCR to reprocess the 5' RACE reads, holding one entry per CDR3 protein. The table has 750,000 to 850,000 distinct CDR3 sequences, over 9.5% seen once. A word on this clonotype: Its antigen is not known.

Germline lookup yields CDR1 DFQATT and CDR2 SNEGSKA (reference sequence). The ends lost 7 bases at V and 6 bases at J; junction bases unmatched: 15. The CDR3 has 15 residues. The sample comprised blood, either unsorted or a sorted T cell fraction (not recorded which). The TCR was taken from a male donor with ankylosing spondylitis. The J gene is TRBJ2-3, the V gene TRBV20-1; 8 bases map to TRBD1. Here the CDR3 reads CSVPRTGSLKDTQYF. The CDR3 coding sequence is TGCAGTGTCCCTCGGACAGGGTCCCTTAAGGATACGCAGTATTTT.